The subject of this entry is one TCR beta chain. This sample is part of a study of blood T cells in healthy people across ages. CDR3 length equals 13 residues. Germline V gene data show CDR1 as DFQATT and CDR2 as SNEGSKA (reference sequence). A second roughly 6 to 12 cycle PCR used barcoded and J-beta primers. TCRdb fed the 5' RACE reads into MiXCR, producing one record per CDR3 protein. Among approximately 490,000 distinct CDR3 sequences listed, 24% were seen once. This same sample was also part of a study on T cells of mothers and their children. That source adds: For each mother, over 9.5 million TCR beta CDR3 reads were obtained, and for each child, roughly 3.3 million. Among related mother-child pairs, overlap was slightly higher than in unrelated pairs, though not significantly.

V is TRBV20-1 and J is TRBJ2-5; D might be TRBD1 (6 bases). Matching the DNA end better, TRBJ2-7 makes the J call doubtful. This clonotype originated in a boy between 10 and 17 years old in good health. The sample consisted of blood. The DNA of the CDR3 is TGCAGTGCGTCACAGGGCCCGTTCTACGAGCAGTACTTC. It encodes CSASQGPFYEQYF.